The present T cell receptor (beta chain) was sequenced within a study of breast tumors, draining lymph nodes, adjacent tissues. The lymph nodes were axillary draining lymph nodes from breast cancer patients. The CDR3 extends over 15 amino acids. Trimming took 5 bases from V and 0 from J, leaving 11 bases between them. Per the germline V gene, CDR1 is MNHEY and CDR2 is SVGAGI. MiXCR was run by TCRdb on the multiplex PCR reads, yielding one entry per CDR3 protein. The table has roughly 130,000 distinct CDR3 sequences, 15% to 20% seen once; the top ten hold roughly 3.5%. Sequenced input: axillary lymph node tissue. The receptor was isolated from a female donor with breast cancer. Some clones in this sample may be carry-over from other donors' samples. This chain uses TRBV6-5 with TRBJ1-3, with a weak D call TRBD1 (6 bases). The CDR3 DNA reads TGTGCCAGCAGTAGGGACACCTTCTCTGGAAACACCATATATTTT. Amino acids: CASSRDTFSGNTIYF.